This note documents a single T cell receptor beta chain sequence. Its antigen is unknown. This entry comes from a study of shared clonotypes between healthy human individuals. Study-wide findings and caveats: Roughly 5% of naive CD4 clonotypes were common to a handful of donors.

Germline CDR1 and CDR2: SGHRS and YFSETQ. The CDR3 is 16 amino acids. V was pared by 8 bases and J by 0 bases, with 5 bases of the junction left unmatched. The table came from immunoSEQ multiplex PCR; TCRdb's copy has only in-frame clones and leaves some out. In the table there are fewer than 2.5 million clones, over 85% of which are singletons. Free of recent acute infections or vaccinations, the donors were healthy HIV-negative adults. What was sequenced was naive CD4+ T cells from PBMCs. The subset: CD45RA+ positively selected. This clonotype was obtained from a man younger than 30 in good health. Some clones in this sample may be carry-over from other donors' samples. V and J are TRBV5-1 and TRBJ2-2; 12 bases align to TRBD2. In DNA, the CDR3 is TGCGCCAGTTCTGGACTAGCGGGACCGAACACCGGGGAGCTGTTTTTT. Amino acid sequence: CASSGLAGPNTGELFF.